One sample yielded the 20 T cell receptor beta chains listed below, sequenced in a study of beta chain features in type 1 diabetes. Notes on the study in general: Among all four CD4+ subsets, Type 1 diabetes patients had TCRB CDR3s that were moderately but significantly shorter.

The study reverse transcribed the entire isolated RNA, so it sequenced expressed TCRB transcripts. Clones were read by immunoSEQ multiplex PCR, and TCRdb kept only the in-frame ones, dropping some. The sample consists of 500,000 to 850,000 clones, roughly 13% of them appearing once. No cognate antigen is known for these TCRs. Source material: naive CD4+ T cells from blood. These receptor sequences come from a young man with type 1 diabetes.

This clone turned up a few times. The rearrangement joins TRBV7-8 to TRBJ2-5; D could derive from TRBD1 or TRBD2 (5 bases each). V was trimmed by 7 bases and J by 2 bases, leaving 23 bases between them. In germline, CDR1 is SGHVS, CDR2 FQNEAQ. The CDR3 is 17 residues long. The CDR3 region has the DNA TGTGCCAGCACTTTCTTCGGGGCCAACCTCATTCAAGAGACCCAGTACTTC. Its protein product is CASTFFGANLIQETQYF.

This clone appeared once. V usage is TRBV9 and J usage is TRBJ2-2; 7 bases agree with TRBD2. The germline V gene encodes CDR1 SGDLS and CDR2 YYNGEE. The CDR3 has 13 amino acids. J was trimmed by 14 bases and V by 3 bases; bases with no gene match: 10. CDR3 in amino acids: CASSEGAGGSLFF. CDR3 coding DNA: TGTGCCAGCAGCGAAGGAGCGGGCGGGAGTCTGTTTTTT.

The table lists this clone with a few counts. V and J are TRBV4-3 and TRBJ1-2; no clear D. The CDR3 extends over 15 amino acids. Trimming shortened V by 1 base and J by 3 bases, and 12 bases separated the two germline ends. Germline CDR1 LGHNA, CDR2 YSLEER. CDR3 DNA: TGCGCCAGCAGCCAAGGTTTGTGGGATGACTATGGCTACACCTTC. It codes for CASSQGLWDDYGYTF.

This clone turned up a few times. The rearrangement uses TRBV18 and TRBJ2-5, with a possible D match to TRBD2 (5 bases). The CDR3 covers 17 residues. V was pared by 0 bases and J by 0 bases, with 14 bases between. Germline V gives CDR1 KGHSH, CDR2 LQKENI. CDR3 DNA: TGTGCCAGCTCACCACCGGTGCTGCGAGGGTACCAAGAGACCCAGTACTTC. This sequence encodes CASSPPVLRGYQETQYF.

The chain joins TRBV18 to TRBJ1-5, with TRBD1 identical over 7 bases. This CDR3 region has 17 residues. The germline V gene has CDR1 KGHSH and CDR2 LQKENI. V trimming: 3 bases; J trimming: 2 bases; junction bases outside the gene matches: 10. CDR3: CASSPRFRQGGNQPQHF. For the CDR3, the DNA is TGTGCCAGCTCACCGCGATTCCGACAGGGCGGCAATCAGCCCCAGCATTTT.

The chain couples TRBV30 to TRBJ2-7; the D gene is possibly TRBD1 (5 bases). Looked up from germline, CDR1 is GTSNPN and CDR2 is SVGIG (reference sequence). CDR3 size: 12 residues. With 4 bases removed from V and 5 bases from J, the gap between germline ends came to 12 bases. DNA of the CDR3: TGTGCCTGGACAGGGATGGATCACGAGCAGTACTTC. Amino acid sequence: CAWTGMDHEQYF.

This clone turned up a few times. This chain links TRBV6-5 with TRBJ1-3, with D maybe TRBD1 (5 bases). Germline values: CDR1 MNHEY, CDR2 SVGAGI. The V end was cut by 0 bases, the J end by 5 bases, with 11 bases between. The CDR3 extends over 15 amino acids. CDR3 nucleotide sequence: TGTGCCAGCAGTTACTCGGAACTGGGGCGAAACACCATATATTTT. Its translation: CASSYSELGRNTIYF.

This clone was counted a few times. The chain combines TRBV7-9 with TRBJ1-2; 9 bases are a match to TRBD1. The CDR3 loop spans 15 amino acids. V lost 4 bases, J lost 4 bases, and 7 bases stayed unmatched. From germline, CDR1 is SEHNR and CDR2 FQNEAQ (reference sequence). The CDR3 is CASSSRDRAIYGYTF. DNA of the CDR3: TGTGCCAGCAGCTCACGGGACAGGGCTATCTATGGCTACACCTTC.

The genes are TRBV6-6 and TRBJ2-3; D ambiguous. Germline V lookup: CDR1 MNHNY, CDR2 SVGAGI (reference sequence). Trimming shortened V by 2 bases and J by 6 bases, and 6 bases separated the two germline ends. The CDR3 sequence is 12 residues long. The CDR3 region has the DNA TGTGCCAGCAGTTACGGGATGGATACGCAGTATTTT. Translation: CASSYGMDTQYF.

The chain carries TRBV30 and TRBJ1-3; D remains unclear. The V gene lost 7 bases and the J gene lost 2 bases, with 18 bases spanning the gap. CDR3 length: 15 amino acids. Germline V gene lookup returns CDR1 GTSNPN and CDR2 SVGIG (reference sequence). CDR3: CASTSGRKTGNTIYF. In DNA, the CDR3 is TGTGCCTCAACTTCTGGACGGAAGACTGGAAACACCATATATTTT.

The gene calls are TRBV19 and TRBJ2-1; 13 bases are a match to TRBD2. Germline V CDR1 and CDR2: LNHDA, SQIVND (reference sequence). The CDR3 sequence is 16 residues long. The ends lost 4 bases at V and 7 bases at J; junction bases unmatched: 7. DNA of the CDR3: TGTGCCAGTAGTAAAAGGACTAGCGGGAGAGCAAATGAGCAGTTCTTC. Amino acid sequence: CASSKRTSGRANEQFF.

The CDR3 sequence: CASSSRFTGELFF. CDR3 nucleotide sequence: TGTGCCAGCAGCTCCAGATTTACCGGGGAGCTGTTTTTT. The chain is built from TRBV7-2 and TRBJ2-2; D unresolved. Germline V CDR1 and CDR2: SGHTA, FQGNSA. This CDR3 has 13 amino acids. V lost 4 bases and J 5 bases, leaving 8 bases between the germline ends. The complete variable domain, with remaining parts taken from reference TRBV7-2 and TRBJ2-2, reads GAGVSQSPSNKVTEKGKDVELRCDPISGHTALYWYRQSLGQGLEFLIYFQGNSAPDKSGLPSDRFSAERTGGSVSTLTIQRTQQEDSAVYLCASSSRFTGELFFGEGSRLTVL.

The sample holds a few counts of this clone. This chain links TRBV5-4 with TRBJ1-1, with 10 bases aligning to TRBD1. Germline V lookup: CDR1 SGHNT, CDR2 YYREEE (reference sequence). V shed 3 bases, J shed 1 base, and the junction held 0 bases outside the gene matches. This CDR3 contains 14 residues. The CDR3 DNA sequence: TGTGCCAGCAGCTGGACAGGGGGGAACACTGAAGCTTTCTTT. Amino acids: CASSWTGGNTEAFF.

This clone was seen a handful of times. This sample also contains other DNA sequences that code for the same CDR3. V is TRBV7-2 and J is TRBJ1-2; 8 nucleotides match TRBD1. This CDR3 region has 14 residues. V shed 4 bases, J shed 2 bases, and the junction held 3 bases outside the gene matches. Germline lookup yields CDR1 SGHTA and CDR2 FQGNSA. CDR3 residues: CASSSRQGNYGYTF. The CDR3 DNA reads TGTGCCAGCAGCTCTAGACAGGGGAACTATGGCTACACCTTC.

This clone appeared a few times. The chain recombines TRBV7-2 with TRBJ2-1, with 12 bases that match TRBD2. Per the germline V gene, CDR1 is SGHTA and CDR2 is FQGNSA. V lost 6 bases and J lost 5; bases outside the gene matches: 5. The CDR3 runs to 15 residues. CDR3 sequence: CASSPGLAGNNEQFF. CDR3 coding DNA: TGTGCCAGCAGTCCCGGACTAGCGGGGAACAATGAGCAGTTCTTC.

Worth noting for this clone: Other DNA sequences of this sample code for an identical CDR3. The CDR3 region has the DNA TGCAGCGTTGGGGGGTCAGGCTACAATGAGCAGTTCTTC. Translating it yields CSVGGSGYNEQFF. The chain combines TRBV29-1 with TRBJ2-1, with D tentatively TRBD1 or TRBD2 (5 bases each). Trimming shortened V by 4 bases and J by 3 bases, and 10 bases separated the two germline ends. Per germline, CDR1 SQVTM and CDR2 ANQGSEA. There are 13 residues in the CDR3.

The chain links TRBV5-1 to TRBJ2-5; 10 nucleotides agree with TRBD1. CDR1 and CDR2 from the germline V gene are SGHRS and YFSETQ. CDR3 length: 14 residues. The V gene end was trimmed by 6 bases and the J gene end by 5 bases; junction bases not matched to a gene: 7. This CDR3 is CASTAGQGHETQYF. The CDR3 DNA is TGCGCCAGCACCGCGGGACAGGGGCATGAGACCCAGTACTTC.

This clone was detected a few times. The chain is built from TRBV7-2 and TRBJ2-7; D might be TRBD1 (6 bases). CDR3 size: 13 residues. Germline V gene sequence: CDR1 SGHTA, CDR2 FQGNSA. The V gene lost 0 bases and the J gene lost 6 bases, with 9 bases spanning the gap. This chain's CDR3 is CASSLAGALEQYF. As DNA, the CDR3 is TGTGCCAGCAGCTTAGCGGGGGCCCTCGAGCAGTACTTC.

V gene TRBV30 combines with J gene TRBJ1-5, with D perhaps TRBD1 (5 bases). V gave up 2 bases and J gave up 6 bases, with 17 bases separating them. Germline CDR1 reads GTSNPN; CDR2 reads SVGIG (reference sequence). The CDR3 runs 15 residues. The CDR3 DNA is TGTGCCTGGAGTAACCGGCAGGGAAAAGGTCAGCCCCAGCATTTT. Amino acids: CAWSNRQGKGQPQHF. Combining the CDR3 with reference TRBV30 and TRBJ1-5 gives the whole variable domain SQTIHQWPATLVQPVGSPLSLECTVEGTSNPNLYWYRQAAGRGLQLLFYSVGIGQISSEVPQNLSASRPQDRQFILSSKKLLLSDSGFYLCAWSNRQGKGQPQHFGDGTRLSIL.

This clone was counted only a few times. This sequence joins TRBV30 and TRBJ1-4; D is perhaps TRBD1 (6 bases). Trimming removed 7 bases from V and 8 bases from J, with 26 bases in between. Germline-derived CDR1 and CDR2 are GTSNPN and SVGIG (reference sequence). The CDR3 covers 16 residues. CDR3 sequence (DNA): TGTGCCTCCCTGGGCCAGGGGAAATCCCGTTGGGAAAAACTGTTTTTT. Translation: CASLGQGKSRWEKLFF.